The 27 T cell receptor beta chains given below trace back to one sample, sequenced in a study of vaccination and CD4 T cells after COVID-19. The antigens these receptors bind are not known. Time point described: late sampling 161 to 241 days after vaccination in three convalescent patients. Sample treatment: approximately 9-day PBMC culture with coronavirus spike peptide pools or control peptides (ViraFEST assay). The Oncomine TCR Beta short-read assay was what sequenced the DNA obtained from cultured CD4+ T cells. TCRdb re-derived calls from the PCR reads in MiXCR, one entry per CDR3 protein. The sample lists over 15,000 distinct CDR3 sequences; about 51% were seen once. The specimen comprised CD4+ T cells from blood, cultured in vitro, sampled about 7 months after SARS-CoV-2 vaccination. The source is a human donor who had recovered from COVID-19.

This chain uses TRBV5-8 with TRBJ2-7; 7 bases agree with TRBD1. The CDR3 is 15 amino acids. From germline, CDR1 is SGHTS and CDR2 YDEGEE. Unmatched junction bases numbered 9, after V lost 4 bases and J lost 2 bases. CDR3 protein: CASSTFDRDAYEQYF. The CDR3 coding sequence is TGTGCCAGCAGCACCTTCGACAGGGATGCCTACGAGCAGTACTTC.

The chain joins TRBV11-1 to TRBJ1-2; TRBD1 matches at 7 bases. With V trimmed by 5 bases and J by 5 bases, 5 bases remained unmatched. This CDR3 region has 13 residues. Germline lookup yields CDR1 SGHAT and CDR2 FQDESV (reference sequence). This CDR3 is CASSLGQLYGYTF. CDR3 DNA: TGTGCCAGCAGCCTGGGACAGTTATATGGCTACACCTTC.

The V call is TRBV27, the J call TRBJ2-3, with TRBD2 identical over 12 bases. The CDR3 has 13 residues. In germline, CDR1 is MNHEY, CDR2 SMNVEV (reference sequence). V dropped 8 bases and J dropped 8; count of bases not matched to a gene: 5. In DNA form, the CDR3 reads TGTGCCAGCTCTAGCGGGAGGGCTGGTACGCAGTATTTT. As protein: CASSSGRAGTQYF.

CDR3 protein: CASSLMTGEYSYEQYF. For the CDR3, the DNA is TGTGCCAGCAGCTTGATGACAGGGGAGTACTCCTACGAGCAGTACTTC. This chain connects TRBV5-7 to TRBJ2-7; 8 nucleotides agree with TRBD1. TRBV5-7 is noted as an ORF with a role that remains uncertain. The CDR3 is made up of 16 amino acids. V was pared by 1 base and J by 0 bases, with 6 bases of the junction left unmatched.

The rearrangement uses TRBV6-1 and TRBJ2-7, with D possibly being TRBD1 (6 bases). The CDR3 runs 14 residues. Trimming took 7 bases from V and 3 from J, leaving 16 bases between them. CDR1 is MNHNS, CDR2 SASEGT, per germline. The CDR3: CASTDLGHNYEQYF. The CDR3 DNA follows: TGTGCCAGCACAGATCTGGGACATAACTACGAGCAGTACTTC.

CDR3 residues: CASSMTAAGNTIYF. Here the CDR3 DNA reads TGTGCCAGTAGTATGACAGCCGCTGGAAACACCATATATTTT. The chain carries TRBV19 and TRBJ1-3, with D possibly TRBD1 on 5 matching bases. V lost 3 bases to trimming and J lost 2 bases, with 8 bases between them. The V gene's germline CDR1 is LNHDA and CDR2 SQIVND (reference sequence). There are 14 residues in the CDR3.

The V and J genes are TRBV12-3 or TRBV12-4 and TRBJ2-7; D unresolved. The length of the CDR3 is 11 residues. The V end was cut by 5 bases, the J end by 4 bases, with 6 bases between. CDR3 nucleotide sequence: TGTGCCAGCAGTGCTGGTTACGAGCAGTACTTC. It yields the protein CASSAGYEQYF.

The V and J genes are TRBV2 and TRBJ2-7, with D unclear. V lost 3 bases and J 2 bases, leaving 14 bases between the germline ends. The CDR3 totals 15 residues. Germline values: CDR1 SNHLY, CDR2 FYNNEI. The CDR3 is CASSEVSSPTYEQYF. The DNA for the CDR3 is TGTGCCAGCAGTGAGGTGAGCTCGCCCACCTACGAGCAGTACTTC. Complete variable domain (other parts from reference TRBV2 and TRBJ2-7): EPEVTQTPSHQVTQMGQEVILRCVPISNHLYFYWYRQILGQKVEFLVSFYNNEISEKSEIFDDQFSVERPDGSNFTLKIRSTKLEDSAMYFCASSEVSSPTYEQYFGPGTRLTVT.

For the CDR3, the DNA is TGTGCCAGCAGTAGCCGGTGGAGCGGGAGAGACAATGAGCAGTTCTTC. Translating it yields CASSSRWSGRDNEQFF. The chain uses TRBV6-1 and TRBJ2-1; 8 nucleotides match TRBD2. The CDR3 is 16 residues long. The V segment lost 5 bases and the J segment 5 bases; nucleotides outside the gene matches: 11. In germline, CDR1 is MNHNS, CDR2 SASEGT.

The CDR3 region has the DNA TGCAGTGCTAGAACAGGGTCCAATTCACCCCTCCACTTT. Translation gives CSARTGSNSPLHF. The genes are TRBV20-1 and TRBJ1-6, with D possibly being TRBD1 (6 bases). The germline gives CDR1 DFQATT, CDR2 SNEGSKA (reference sequence). Trimming shortened V by 2 bases and J by 7 bases, and 9 bases separated the two germline ends. The CDR3 has 13 amino acids.

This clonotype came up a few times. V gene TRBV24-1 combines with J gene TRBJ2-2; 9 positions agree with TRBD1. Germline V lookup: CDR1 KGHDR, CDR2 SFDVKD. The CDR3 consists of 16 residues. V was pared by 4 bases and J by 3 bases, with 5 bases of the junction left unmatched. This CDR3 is CATSDARTGDTGELFF. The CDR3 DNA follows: TGTGCCACCAGTGACGCCCGGACAGGGGACACCGGGGAGCTGTTTTTT.

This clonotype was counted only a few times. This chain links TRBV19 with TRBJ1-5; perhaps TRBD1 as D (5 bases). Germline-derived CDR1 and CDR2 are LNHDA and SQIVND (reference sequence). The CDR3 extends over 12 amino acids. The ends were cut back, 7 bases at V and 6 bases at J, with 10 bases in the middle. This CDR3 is CASTDRGQPQHF. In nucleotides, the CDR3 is TGTGCCAGTACCGACAGAGGTCAGCCCCAGCATTTT.

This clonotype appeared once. CDR3 sequence (DNA): TGTGCCAGCAGCTTAGTACTAGCGGGGGGCCCCTACGAGCAGTACTTC. This gives the protein CASSLVLAGGPYEQYF. The chain combines TRBV7-2 with TRBJ2-7; 12 nucleotides align to TRBD2. The CDR3 sequence is 16 residues long. With V trimmed by 1 base and J by 2 bases, 3 bases remained unmatched. CDR1 and CDR2 (germline): SGHTA, FQGNSA.

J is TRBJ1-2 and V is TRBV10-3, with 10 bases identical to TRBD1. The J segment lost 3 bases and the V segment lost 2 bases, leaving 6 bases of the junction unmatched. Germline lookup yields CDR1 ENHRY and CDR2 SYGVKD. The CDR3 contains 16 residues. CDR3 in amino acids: CAISEGGDRGDYGYTF. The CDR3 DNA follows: TGTGCCATCAGTGAGGGAGGGGACAGGGGAGACTATGGCTACACCTTC.

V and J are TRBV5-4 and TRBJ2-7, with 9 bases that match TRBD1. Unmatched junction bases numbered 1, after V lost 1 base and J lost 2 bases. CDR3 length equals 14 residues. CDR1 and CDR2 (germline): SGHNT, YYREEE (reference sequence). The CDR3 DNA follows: TGTGCCAGCAGCTTGAGACAGGGGGCCTACGAGCAGTACTTC. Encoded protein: CASSLRQGAYEQYF.

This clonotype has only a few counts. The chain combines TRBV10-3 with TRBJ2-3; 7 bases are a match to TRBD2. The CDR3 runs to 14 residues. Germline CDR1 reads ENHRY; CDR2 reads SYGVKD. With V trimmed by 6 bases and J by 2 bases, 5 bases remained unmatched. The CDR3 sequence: CAIRERGNTDTQYF. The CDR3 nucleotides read TGTGCCATCAGGGAGCGGGGTAACACAGATACGCAGTATTTT.

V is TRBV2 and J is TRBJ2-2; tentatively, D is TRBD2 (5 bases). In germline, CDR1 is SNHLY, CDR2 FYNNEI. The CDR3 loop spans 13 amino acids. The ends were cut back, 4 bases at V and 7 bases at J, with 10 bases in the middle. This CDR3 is CASSGLRDGELFF. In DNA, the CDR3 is TGTGCCAGCAGTGGACTTCGGGACGGGGAGCTGTTTTTT.

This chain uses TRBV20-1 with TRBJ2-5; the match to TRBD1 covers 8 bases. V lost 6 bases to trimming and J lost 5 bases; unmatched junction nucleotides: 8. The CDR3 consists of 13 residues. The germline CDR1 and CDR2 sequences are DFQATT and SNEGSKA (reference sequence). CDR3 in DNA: TGCAGTGCCCACCCAGGGGGCAAGGAGACCCAGTACTTC. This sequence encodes CSAHPGGKETQYF.

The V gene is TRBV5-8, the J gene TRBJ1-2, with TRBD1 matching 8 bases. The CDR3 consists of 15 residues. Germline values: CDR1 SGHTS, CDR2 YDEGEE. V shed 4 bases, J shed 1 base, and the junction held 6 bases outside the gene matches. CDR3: CASSPYDRGNYGYTF. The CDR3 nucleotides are TGTGCCAGCAGCCCCTACGACAGGGGTAACTATGGCTACACCTTC.

This chain's CDR3 is CATSRDKAAETQYF. Written as DNA, the CDR3 is TGTGCCACCAGCAGAGATAAAGCCGCAGAGACCCAGTACTTC. V usage is TRBV15 and J usage is TRBJ2-5; D is uncertain. CDR1 LNHNV and CDR2 YYDKDF come from the germline V gene (reference sequence). This CDR3 has 14 residues. Deletions cut 0 bases from V and 4 bases from J, with 9 bases between.

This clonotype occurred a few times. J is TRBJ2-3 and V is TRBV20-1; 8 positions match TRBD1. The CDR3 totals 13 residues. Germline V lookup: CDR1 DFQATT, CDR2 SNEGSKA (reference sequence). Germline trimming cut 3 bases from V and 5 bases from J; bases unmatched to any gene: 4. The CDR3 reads CSARTGAQDTQYF. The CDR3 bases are TGCAGTGCTAGGACAGGGGCACAAGATACGCAGTATTTT.

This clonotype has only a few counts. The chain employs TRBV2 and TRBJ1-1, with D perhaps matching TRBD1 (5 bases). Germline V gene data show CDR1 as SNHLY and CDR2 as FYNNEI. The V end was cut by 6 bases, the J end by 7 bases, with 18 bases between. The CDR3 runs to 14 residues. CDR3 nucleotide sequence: TGTGCCAGCAGACTGAGGTCCCAGGGAGATGAAGCTTTCTTT. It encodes CASRLRSQGDEAFF. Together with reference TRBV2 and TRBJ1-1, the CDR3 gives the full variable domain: EPEVTQTPSHQVTQMGQEVILRCVPISNHLYFYWYRQILGQKVEFLVSFYNNEISEKSEIFDDQFSVERPDGSNFTLKIRSTKLEDSAMYFCASRLRSQGDEAFFGQGTRLTVV.

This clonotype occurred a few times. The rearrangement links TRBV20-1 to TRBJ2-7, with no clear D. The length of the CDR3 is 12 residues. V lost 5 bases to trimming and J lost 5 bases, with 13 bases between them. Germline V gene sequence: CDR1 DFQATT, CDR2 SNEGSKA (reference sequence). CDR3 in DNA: TGCAGTGCTCTAGGTGGTTCCCACGAGCAGTACTTC. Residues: CSALGGSHEQYF.

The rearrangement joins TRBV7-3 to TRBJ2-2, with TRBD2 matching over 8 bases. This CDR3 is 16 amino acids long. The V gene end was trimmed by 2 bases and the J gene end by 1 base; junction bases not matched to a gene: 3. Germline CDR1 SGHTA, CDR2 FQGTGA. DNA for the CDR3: TGTGCCAGCAGCTTATTTGCGGGGGGGAACACCGGGGAGCTGTTTTTT. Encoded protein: CASSLFAGGNTGELFF. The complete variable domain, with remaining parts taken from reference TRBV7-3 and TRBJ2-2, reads GAGVSQTPSNKVTEKGKYVELRCDPISGHTALYWYRQSLGQGPEFLIYFQGTGAADDSGLPNDRFFAVRPEGSVSTLKIQRTERGDSAVYLCASSLFAGGNTGELFFGEGSRLTVL.

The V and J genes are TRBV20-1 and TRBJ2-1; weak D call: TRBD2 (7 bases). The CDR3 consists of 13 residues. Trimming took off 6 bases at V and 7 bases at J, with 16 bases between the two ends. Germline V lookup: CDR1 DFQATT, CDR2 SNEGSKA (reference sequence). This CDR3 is CSARGGGSNEQFF. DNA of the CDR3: TGCAGTGCGAGGGGAGGGGGGTCTAATGAGCAGTTCTTC.

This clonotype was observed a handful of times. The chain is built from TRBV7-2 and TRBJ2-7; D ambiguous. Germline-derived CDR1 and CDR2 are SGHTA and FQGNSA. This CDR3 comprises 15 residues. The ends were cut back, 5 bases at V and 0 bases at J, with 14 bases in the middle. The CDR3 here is CASSRSSVLSYEQYF. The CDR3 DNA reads TGTGCCAGCAGCCGTTCCAGCGTCCTCTCCTACGAGCAGTACTTC.

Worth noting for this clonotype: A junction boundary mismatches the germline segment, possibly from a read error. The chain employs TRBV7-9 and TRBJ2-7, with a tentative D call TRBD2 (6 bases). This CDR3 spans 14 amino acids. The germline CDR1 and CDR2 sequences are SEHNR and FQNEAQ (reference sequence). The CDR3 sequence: CASSLERRAYEQYF. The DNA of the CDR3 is TGCGCCAGCAGCCTCGAGAGGAGGGCCTACGAGCAGTACTTC.